Presented here are 20 T cell receptor beta chains from one specimen sequenced in a study of T cells in Graves' hyperthyroidism and ophthalmopathy. RNA transcripts provided the source from which TCR beta CDR3 regions were amplified. HTBI primers drove first-round RT-PCR of the TCR CDR3. TCRdb called the multiplex PCR reads again in MiXCR, with one record for every CDR3 protein. The table lists 470,000 or so distinct CDR3 sequences, roughly 20% of them singletons. Specimen: blood. Receptor source: a man in his late teens or twenties with Graves' hyperthyroidism.

The J gene is TRBJ2-7, the V gene TRBV4-2, with 9 bases fitting TRBD2. The CDR3 extends over 15 amino acids. The ends lost 0 bases at V and 3 bases at J; junction bases unmatched: 3. Germline V lookup: CDR1 LGHNA, CDR2 YNFKEQ. DNA of the CDR3: TGTGCCAGCAGCCAAGAAATTAGCGGGGGCTACGAGCAGTACTTC. It is translated as CASSQEISGGYEQYF.

This clonotype was seen a single time. CDR3 bases: TGTGCCAGTAGTATAGTTGGACGGCCTGAAGCTTTCTTT. Translation: CASSIVGRPEAFF. The V and J genes are TRBV19 and TRBJ1-1; D remains ambiguous. The V and J ends lost 1 base and 6 bases respectively, with 9 bases between them. The germline V gene encodes CDR1 LNHDA and CDR2 SQIVND (reference sequence). This CDR3 is built from 13 residues.

This clonotype was seen many times. V and J are TRBV19 and TRBJ1-2; D unresolved. The germline gives CDR1 LNHDA, CDR2 SQIVND (reference sequence). Trimming removed 7 bases at V and 0 bases at J, with 9 bases between. The CDR3 length is 13 residues. This CDR3 is CASTIRSNYGYTF. The CDR3 DNA reads as TGTGCCAGTACCATACGGTCTAACTATGGCTACACCTTC.

This clonotype was counted at least ten times. One junction end disagrees with the germline gene, perhaps due to a read error. The chain uses TRBV6-1 and TRBJ1-1, with D possibly being TRBD1 (6 bases). This CDR3 has 15 amino acids. From germline, CDR1 is MNHNS and CDR2 SASEGT. The CDR3 reads CASSLTGPTYPEASF. The CDR3 DNA sequence: TGTGCCAGCAGCCTTACAGGGCCTACCTACCCTGAAGCTTCCTTT.

CDR3 sequence (DNA): TGTGCCAGTAGTATGCAAAATCCCTTGGGGACCCGTGAGACCCAGTACTTC. Its translation: CASSMQNPLGTRETQYF. The chain links TRBV19 to TRBJ2-5; the D gene could be TRBD1 or TRBD2 (5 bases each). Trimming stripped 3 bases from V and 5 bases from J, with 22 bases between. The CDR3 runs to 17 residues. The germline V gene encodes CDR1 LNHDA and CDR2 SQIVND (reference sequence).

This clonotype came up many times. The chain carries TRBV6-5 and TRBJ2-7; 9 bases agree with TRBD1. V dropped 7 bases and J dropped 6; count of bases not matched to a gene: 10. The V gene's germline CDR1 is MNHEY and CDR2 SVGAGI. The CDR3 is 14 residues long. The CDR3 region is CASTHRDRVVEQYF. DNA for the CDR3: TGTGCCAGCACCCACCGGGACAGGGTAGTCGAGCAGTACTTC.

Ten or more counts support this clonotype. The chain has TRBV12-3 or TRBV12-4 and TRBJ1-2; D is uncertain. The CDR3 is 15 residues long. The ends were cut back, 1 base at V and 8 bases at J, with 17 bases in the middle. The CDR3 region is CASSLVVLRSGGYTF. The CDR3 DNA is TGTGCCAGCAGTTTAGTCGTACTTCGCTCTGGAGGCTACACCTTC.

This clonotype was seen more than once but under ten times. The gene calls are TRBV12-3 or TRBV12-4 and TRBJ1-1; no firm D call. Between the trimmed V and J ends, which lost 1 base and 4 bases, there was a span of 10 bases. CDR3 size: 14 residues. The CDR3 coding sequence is TGTGCCAGCAGTTTAGAGGGATTGCCCACTGAAGCTTTCTTT. It encodes CASSLEGLPTEAFF.

This clonotype has at least ten counts. The rearrangement joins TRBV12-3 or TRBV12-4 to TRBJ1-2; 7 bases are shared with TRBD1. V was pared by 2 bases and J by 7 bases, with 7 bases of the junction left unmatched. CDR3 size: 14 residues. CDR3 coding DNA: TGTGCCAGCAGTTTACAGGGGGAGATGAGTGGCTACACCTTC. Encoded protein: CASSLQGEMSGYTF.

The gene calls are TRBV19 and TRBJ2-2; D remains ambiguous. CDR1 is LNHDA and CDR2 is SQIVND in the germline V gene (reference sequence). Deletions cut 7 bases from V and 1 base from J, with 10 bases between. This CDR3 has 14 residues. In DNA, the CDR3 is TGTGCCAGTAATCCCTCCGTGAACACCGGGGAGCTGTTTTTT. Its translation is CASNPSVNTGELFF.

This clonotype was recorded at least ten times. V gene TRBV7-8 combines with J gene TRBJ1-2; no reliable D call. This CDR3 is 12 amino acids long. Trimming stripped 4 bases from V and 5 bases from J, with 8 bases between. Germline lookup yields CDR1 SGHVS and CDR2 FQNEAQ. CDR3 region: CASSSRGYGYTF. For the CDR3, the DNA is TGTGCCAGCAGCTCGCGAGGGTATGGCTACACCTTC.

This clonotype was observed at least ten times. The CDR3 loop is CASSLDTLAGARREETQYF. In DNA, the CDR3 is TGTGCCAGCAGCTTAGATACTCTAGCGGGGGCCAGAAGGGAAGAGACCCAGTACTTC. The chain recombines TRBV11-2 with TRBJ2-5; 10 nucleotides line up with TRBD2. V shed 0 bases and J 3 bases; nucleotides not matched to a gene: 13. Germline CDR1 is SGHAT and CDR2 is FQNNGV. The CDR3 loop spans 19 amino acids. The full variable domain, completed using reference TRBV11-2 and TRBJ2-5, is EAGVAQSPRYKIIEKRQSVAFWCNPISGHATLYWYQQILGQGPKLLIQFQNNGVVDDSQLPKDRFSAERLKGVDSTLKIQPAKLEDSAVYLCASSLDTLAGARREETQYFGPGTRLLVL.

The V and J genes are TRBV28 and TRBJ2-7, with D perhaps matching TRBD1 (5 bases). The CDR3 extends over 16 amino acids. The V gene's germline CDR1 is MDHEN and CDR2 SYDVKM. Trimming cost V 5 bases and J 0 bases, with 17 bases left between them. The CDR3 reads CASSPMTVRNSYEQYF. As DNA, the CDR3 is TGTGCCAGCAGTCCTATGACAGTAAGAAACTCCTACGAGCAGTACTTC.

CDR3 sequence reads: CASGLALTGGWNTGELFF. CDR3 DNA sequence: TGTGCTAGTGGTTTGGCCTTGACAGGGGGCTGGAACACCGGGGAGCTGTTTTTT. The chain has TRBV12-5 and TRBJ2-2; 10 positions agree with TRBD1. The V gene's germline CDR1 is LGHNT and CDR2 FRNRAP. With 1 base clipped from V and 1 base from J, the junction kept 6 bases outside the gene matches. The CDR3 is 18 amino acids.

This clonotype occurred many times. This chain uses TRBV19 with TRBJ1-2, with D possibly TRBD1 on 6 matching bases. V lost 1 base, J lost 3 bases, and 15 bases lay in between. Germline V gene lookup returns CDR1 LNHDA and CDR2 SQIVND (reference sequence). This CDR3 region has 16 residues. CDR3 DNA: TGTGCCAGTAGTATAGTTGAGACAGGTCCTTACTATGGCTACACCTTC. It is translated as CASSIVETGPYYGYTF.

In this sample, this clonotype turned up a few times. The rearrangement joins TRBV5-1 to TRBJ2-2; 16 bases match TRBD2. J lost 4 bases, V lost 3 bases, and 6 bases had no gene match. The CDR3 is 18 amino acids. Germline CDR1 reads SGHRS; CDR2 reads YFSETQ. The CDR3 loop is CASSWGLAGGPGTGELFF. CDR3 coding DNA: TGCGCCAGCAGCTGGGGACTAGCGGGGGGGCCCGGCACCGGGGAGCTGTTTTTT.

This sequence joins TRBV24-1 and TRBJ2-7; perhaps TRBD2 as D (5 bases). Germline assignment: CDR1 KGHDR and CDR2 SFDVKD. The CDR3 totals 14 residues. Trimming took off 3 bases at V and 3 bases at J, with 11 bases between the two ends. The CDR3 loop is CATSDTTRSYEQYF. In nucleotides, the CDR3 is TGTGCCACCAGTGATACAACTAGGAGCTACGAGCAGTACTTC.

J is TRBJ1-5 and V is TRBV2; D might be TRBD1 (5 bases). V was shortened by 2 bases and J by 0 bases, with 14 bases between the two germline ends. CDR3 length equals 17 residues. The germline gives CDR1 SNHLY, CDR2 FYNNEI. CDR3 protein: CASSERGKIYSNQPQHF. CDR3 nucleotides: TGTGCCAGCAGTGAACGGGGGAAGATATATAGCAATCAGCCCCAGCATTTT.

V is TRBV19 and J is TRBJ1-5; 7 bases map to TRBD1. Trimming at V came to 3 bases and at J to 0 bases, leaving 5 bases not matched to a gene. The germline gives CDR1 LNHDA, CDR2 SQIVND (reference sequence). The CDR3 is made up of 16 amino acids. CDR3 nucleotide sequence: TGTGCCAGTAGTATCTCACAGGGGTATAGCAATCAGCCCCAGCATTTT. Translated: CASSISQGYSNQPQHF.

The sample holds many counts of this clonotype. V and J are TRBV12-3 or TRBV12-4 and TRBJ1-2; a possible D gene is TRBD1 (5 bases). V gave up 5 bases and J gave up 7 bases, with 20 bases separating them. The CDR3 sequence is 15 residues long. In nucleotides, the CDR3 is TGTGCCAGCAGTGTATCGACAGCCGTGCTTGGTGGCTACACCTTC. Translation gives CASSVSTAVLGGYTF.